This T cell receptor beta chain came from a study of metastatic and nonmetastatic thyroid tumors. Across the study: Where malignant and benign thyroid patients were concerned, repertoires were compared across blood and tumor or nodule tissue. Study outcomes and limitations: Reports indicated that malignant thyroid tumors showed significantly higher TCR beta diversity than benign nodules did, in blood and tumor.

In this sample, this clone turned up many times. Antigen unknown. Each patient went into thyroid surgery without having received any treatment. This CDR3 region has 16 residues. CDR1 is SQVTM and CDR2 is ANQGSEA in the germline V gene. J lost 5 bases, V lost 6 bases, and 15 bases had no gene match. Methods used by the authors: The authors used CDR3 differences across clinicopathological groups to build a distant-metastasis classifier for papillary thyroid cancer. TCRdb reanalyzed the PCR reads with MiXCR. The V and J calls were determined by TCRdb, not by the authors. The table lists about 22,000 clones, roughly 18% of them singletons.

This receptor was obtained from a male donor with papillary thyroid cancer or a benign thyroid nodule (not recorded which). Some clones in this sample may be carry-over from other donors' samples. V is TRBV29-1 and J is TRBJ2-4; TRBD2 aligns across 8 bases. The sequencing sample was made of adjacent normal tissue. DNA for the CDR3: TGCAGCGTGCGGGGGGAAGTAGGGGTTGGGGAAAACATTCAGTACTTC. Residues: CSVRGEVGVGENIQYF.